The source of this T cell receptor beta chain is a study of CD8+CD57+ T cells in acquired aplastic anemia. The CDR3 is 14 amino acids. The germline CDR1 and CDR2 sequences are SGHVS and FQNEAQ. The V and J ends lost 4 bases and 4 bases, in that order; junction bases with no gene match: 4. Researchers used genomic DNA as the template to profile TCR beta VDJ and CDR3. In TCRdb, the reads were re-called with MiXCR into one record per CDR3 protein. The data hold 150,000 to 200,000 distinct CDR3 sequences, with about 47% observed a single time. The sequence was obtained from a human donor in good health. The sequenced sample consisted of sorted CD4+, CD8+, or CD8+CD57+ T cells (not recorded which) from PBMCs. The chain carries TRBV7-8 and TRBJ2-5; 9 nucleotides match TRBD1. CDR3 DNA: TGTGCCAGCAGCTACAGGGGGCAGAGAGAGACCCAGTACTTC. This sequence encodes CASSYRGQRETQYF.